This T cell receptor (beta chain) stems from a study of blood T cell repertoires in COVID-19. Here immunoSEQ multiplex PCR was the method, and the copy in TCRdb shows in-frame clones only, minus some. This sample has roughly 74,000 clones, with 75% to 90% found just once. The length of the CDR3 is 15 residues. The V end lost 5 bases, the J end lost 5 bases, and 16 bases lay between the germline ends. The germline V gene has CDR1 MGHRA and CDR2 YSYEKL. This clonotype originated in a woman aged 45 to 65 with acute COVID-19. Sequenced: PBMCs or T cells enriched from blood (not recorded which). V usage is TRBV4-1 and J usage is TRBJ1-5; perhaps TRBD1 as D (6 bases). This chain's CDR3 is CASSSRGGEDQPQHF. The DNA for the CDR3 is TGCGCCAGCAGCTCAAGGGGGGGGGAGGATCAGCCCCAGCATTTT.